This T cell receptor (beta chain) was sequenced in a study of OX40 agonist ivuxolimab in advanced cancers. Study-wide context: An anti-OX40 (CD134) antibody with agonistic activity, ivuxolimab, was administered to patients. Partial responses were observed in three patients, of whom one had hepatocellular carcinoma and two had cutaneous melanoma. Patients assigned to dose escalation were diagnosed with hepatocellular carcinoma, melanoma, renal cell or head and neck cancer.

V gave up 5 bases and J gave up 7 bases; unmatched junction bases: 10. CDR3 length: 14 amino acids. Germline V gene lookup returns CDR1 MDHEN and CDR2 SYDVKM. If patients had autoimmune disease history or systemic immunosuppression, they were excluded. Only in-frame clones appear in the TCRdb table, and some are missing; sequencing was by immunoSEQ multiplex PCR. The table records roughly 48,000 clones, approximately 88% of them present only once. Sequencing used CD4+ or CD8+ T cells sorted from blood, obtained in a trial of the OX40 agonist ivuxolimab. The receptor was derived from an adult with an advanced solid tumor such as melanoma, head and neck, liver or kidney cancer. The rearrangement joins TRBV28 to TRBJ2-5, with 7 bases identical to TRBD2. Here the CDR3 reads CASSLHGRYWTQYF. The CDR3, as DNA: TGTGCCAGCAGTCTCCACGGGAGGTATTGGACCCAGTACTTC. Drawing the rest from reference TRBV28 and TRBJ2-5, the complete variable domain is DVKVTQSSRYLVKRTGEKVFLECVQDMDHENMFWYRQDPGLGLRLIYFSYDVKMKEKGDIPEGYSVSREKKERFSLILESASTNQTSMYLCASSLHGRYWTQYFGPGTRLLVL.